These 22 T cell receptor beta chains were sequenced from one sample in a study of cytomegalovirus exposure and HLA in healthy donors. Produced via immunoSEQ multiplex PCR; TCRdb's table is partial and in-frame only. This repertoire shows around 250,000 clones, around 89% found once; its top ten account for under 0.45%. Source material: PBMCs. The receptors derive from a woman in her late teens or twenties in good health and CMV-seronegative.

This chain joins TRBV6-5 and TRBJ2-1, with TRBD2 as a possible D gene (5 bases). This CDR3 has 12 amino acids. Germline CDR1 reads MNHEY; CDR2 reads SVGAGI. Trimming cost V 6 bases and J 6 bases, with 9 bases left between them. CDR3 region: CASSTEGNEQFF. CDR3 in DNA: TGTGCCAGCAGCACAGAGGGCAATGAGCAGTTCTTC.

This clone was observed a few times. This sequence joins TRBV30 and TRBJ1-1; D is possibly TRBD1 (6 bases). The CDR3 contains 15 residues. CDR1 and CDR2 from the germline V gene are GTSNPN and SVGIG (reference sequence). Trimming shortened V by 0 bases and J by 3 bases, and 14 bases separated the two germline ends. CDR3 loop: CAWSVSGGADTEAFF. CDR3 nucleotide sequence: TGTGCCTGGAGTGTTTCGGGGGGCGCCGACACTGAAGCTTTCTTT.

The rearrangement joins TRBV30 to TRBJ2-5; D ambiguous. The ends were cut back, 3 bases at V and 5 bases at J, with 7 bases in the middle. Germline assignment: CDR1 GTSNPN and CDR2 SVGIG (reference sequence). The CDR3 length is 11 residues. In DNA form, the CDR3 reads TGTGCCTGGAGCGAGGAGGAGACCCAGTACTTC. Its protein product is CAWSEEETQYF.

J is TRBJ2-5 and V is TRBV4-1; 10 bases fit TRBD2. The CDR3 consists of 16 residues. V lost 3 bases, J lost 2 bases, and 6 bases stayed unmatched. Germline assignment: CDR1 MGHRA and CDR2 YSYEKL. The CDR3 here is CASSHRIAGGQETQYF. The CDR3 DNA is TGCGCCAGCAGCCACCGGATAGCGGGGGGACAAGAGACCCAGTACTTC.

This chain uses TRBV6-5 with TRBJ1-3; weak D call: TRBD1 (6 bases). This CDR3 has 15 residues. The V end was cut by 2 bases, the J end by 3 bases, with 11 bases between. Germline CDR1 reads MNHEY; CDR2 reads SVGAGI. The CDR3 is CASSYLGADGNTIYF. In DNA, the CDR3 is TGTGCCAGCAGTTACCTGGGGGCGGATGGAAACACCATATATTTT.

This chain joins TRBV2 and TRBJ1-1; tentatively, D is TRBD1 (6 bases). Germline CDR1 and CDR2: SNHLY and FYNNEI. V was clipped by 6 bases and J by 5 bases, with 19 bases between them. This CDR3 comprises 15 residues. The CDR3 sequence is CASSQGGGPRTEAFF. CDR3 nucleotide sequence: TGTGCCAGCAGCCAAGGCGGGGGGCCTCGTACTGAAGCTTTCTTT.

The rearrangement joins TRBV29-1 to TRBJ2-3; possibly TRBD2 for D (8 bases). The CDR3 has 16 residues. CDR1 is SQVTM, CDR2 ANQGSEA, per germline. Between the trimmed V and J ends, which lost 7 bases and 4 bases, there was a span of 24 bases. The CDR3: CSASGGAGGYSDTQYF. CDR3 DNA: TGCAGCGCTTCAGGGGGTGCGGGGGGTTACTCAGATACGCAGTATTTT.

About this clone itself: Different DNA sequences within this sample yield the same CDR3. The chain joins TRBV27 to TRBJ2-1; 13 nucleotides agree with TRBD2. This CDR3 spans 15 amino acids. Germline assignment: CDR1 MNHEY and CDR2 SMNVEV (reference sequence). The ends lost 5 bases at V and 8 bases at J; junction bases unmatched: 6. The CDR3 protein is CASSPLAGGPHEQFF. The CDR3 nucleotides are TGTGCCAGCAGTCCACTAGCGGGGGGGCCGCATGAGCAGTTCTTC.

A note on this clone: One end of the junction does not line up with germline, which may come from a read error. This sequence joins TRBV7-7 and TRBJ2-4; 11 bases are shared with TRBD2. This CDR3 has 16 amino acids. Germline V CDR1 and CDR2: SSHAT, FNYEAQ (reference sequence). This chain's CDR3 is CASSLAGGASKNIQYF. The CDR3 region has the DNA TGTGCTAGCAGCTTAGCGGGGGGGGCGTCCAAAAACATTCAGTACTTC.

The rearrangement uses TRBV7-9 and TRBJ1-4; 10 nucleotides agree with TRBD1. Germline values: CDR1 SEHNR, CDR2 FQNEAQ (reference sequence). The CDR3 is made up of 16 amino acids. V was clipped by 3 bases and J by 3 bases; unmatched bases: 4. The CDR3 is CASSFGQGVANEKLFF. As DNA, the CDR3 is TGTGCCAGCAGCTTCGGACAGGGGGTGGCTAATGAAAAACTGTTTTTT.

The chain joins TRBV6-5 to TRBJ2-1, with D possibly matching TRBD1 (5 bases). Trimming took off 3 bases at V and 1 base at J, with 10 bases between the two ends. The CDR3 sequence is 15 residues long. Germline V lookup: CDR1 MNHEY, CDR2 SVGAGI. The DNA for the CDR3 is TGTGCCAGCAGTTATGGGCCAGGGTCCTACAATGAGCAGTTCTTC. Amino acids: CASSYGPGSYNEQFF.

V usage is TRBV28 and J usage is TRBJ2-5; D unclear. Germline V gene data show CDR1 as MDHEN and CDR2 as SYDVKM. V dropped 5 bases and J dropped 5 bases, with 6 bases sitting between them. CDR3 size: 11 residues. The chain's CDR3 is CASSVEETQYF. CDR3 nucleotides: TGTGCCAGCAGTGTCGAGGAGACCCAGTACTTC.

CDR3 region: CASSLTGQPQHF. The CDR3, as DNA: TGTGCCAGCAGCTTAACCGGTCAGCCCCAGCATTTT. This chain connects TRBV7-2 to TRBJ1-5, with D unresolved. Trimming removed 2 bases from V and 6 bases from J, with 5 bases in between. The CDR3 length is 12 residues. Per germline, CDR1 SGHTA and CDR2 FQGNSA.

The chain employs TRBV27 and TRBJ1-1; the D is unclear. Trimming removed 1 base from V and 5 bases from J, with 23 bases in between. The germline V gene encodes CDR1 MNHEY and CDR2 SMNVEV (reference sequence). This CDR3 is 18 amino acids long. The CDR3 bases are TGTGCCAGCAGTTTATTTTATGTCCAGGAGGGAATAAGTACTGAAGCTTTCTTT. This codes for CASSLFYVQEGISTEAFF.

This chain links TRBV5-8 with TRBJ1-5; D unresolved. The V and J ends lost 2 bases and 0 bases respectively, with 3 bases between them. The CDR3 contains 13 residues. Per germline, CDR1 SGHTS and CDR2 YDEGEE. CDR3 in DNA: TGTGCCAGCAGCTTCGGTAGCAATCAGCCCCAGCATTTT. Its translation: CASSFGSNQPQHF. Complete variable domain (other parts from reference TRBV5-8 and TRBJ1-5): EAGVTQSPTHLIKTRGQQATLRCSPISGHTSVYWYQQALGLGLQFLLWYDEGEERNRGNFPPRFSGRQFPNYSSELNVNALELEDSALYLCASSFGSNQPQHFGDGTRLSIL.

This chain links TRBV5-4 with TRBJ2-3; a possible D gene is TRBD2 (7 bases). Germline values: CDR1 SGHNT, CDR2 YYREEE (reference sequence). The V gene lost 7 bases and the J gene lost 9 bases, with 12 bases spanning the gap. The CDR3 spans 11 residues. The CDR3 sequence: CASGGAGTQYF. CDR3 in DNA: TGTGCCAGCGGGGGGGCTGGGACGCAGTATTTT. Looking up the rest from reference TRBV5-4 and TRBJ2-3 gives the full variable domain: ETGVTQSPTHLIKTRGQQVTLRCSSQSGHNTVSWYQQALGQGPQFIFQYYREEENGRGNFPPRFSGLQFPNYSSELNVNALELDDSALYLCASGGAGTQYFGPGTRLTVL.

The chain uses TRBV11-2 and TRBJ1-1; weak D call: TRBD1 (6 bases). Germline lookup yields CDR1 SGHAT and CDR2 FQNNGV. V lost 2 bases, J lost 1 base, and 14 bases lay in between. The length of the CDR3 is 16 residues. The CDR3 spells CASSLSQGSWNTEAFF. The DNA of the CDR3 is TGTGCCAGCAGCTTAAGCCAGGGGTCTTGGAACACTGAAGCTTTCTTT.

This chain's CDR3 is CASSLGAGGIYEQYV. DNA of the CDR3: TGTGCCAGCAGTTTGGGGGCAGGGGGAATTTACGAGCAGTACGTC. The V and J genes are TRBV27 and TRBJ2-7; 7 bases align to TRBD1. The CDR3 runs to 15 residues. V shed 3 bases and J 4 bases; nucleotides not matched to a gene: 9. Germline values: CDR1 MNHEY, CDR2 SMNVEV (reference sequence).

The chain has TRBV15 and TRBJ1-4, with 8 positions matching TRBD1. Germline-derived CDR1 and CDR2 are LNHNV and YYDKDF (reference sequence). The CDR3 runs to 20 residues. Trimming took 3 bases from V and 6 from J; bases not matched to a gene: 21. The CDR3 is CATSSTHRGTGLAPDEKLFF. The CDR3, as DNA: TGTGCCACCAGCAGTACCCATCGTGGGACAGGCCTGGCTCCGGATGAAAAACTGTTTTTT.

This chain uses TRBV7-2 with TRBJ2-1, with 10 nucleotides matching TRBD1. Germline V gene data show CDR1 as SGHTA and CDR2 as FQGNSA. The CDR3 contains 15 residues. V was pared by 4 bases and J by 7 bases, with 7 bases of the junction left unmatched. CDR3 nucleotides: TGTGCCAGCAGCTCACGACAGGGGGCCCGGAATGAGCAGTTCTTC. It specifies CASSSRQGARNEQFF.

This clone showed up just a few times. The chain is built from TRBV7-9 and TRBJ1-1; D is uncertain. In germline, CDR1 is SEHNR, CDR2 FQNEAQ (reference sequence). The CDR3 is 12 amino acids. V dropped 6 bases and J dropped 2 bases, with 7 bases sitting between them. Here the CDR3 reads CASRPYNTEAFF. DNA of the CDR3: TGTGCCAGCAGGCCCTATAACACTGAAGCTTTCTTT.

The chain carries TRBV2 and TRBJ2-3; D is unresolved. Germline values: CDR1 SNHLY, CDR2 FYNNEI. The CDR3 runs 16 residues. With 4 bases removed from V and 2 bases from J, the gap between germline ends came to 16 bases. Written as DNA, the CDR3 is TGTGCCAGCAGTGTTTCCGGTATTTGGGCCACAGATACGCAGTATTTT. Translated: CASSVSGIWATDTQYF.